Presented here are 25 T cell receptor beta chains from one specimen sequenced in a study of T cell repertoires in cytomegalovirus infection. MiXCR, applied by TCRdb to the reads, yields one record per CDR3 protein. The sample lists 250,000 to 350,000 distinct CDR3 sequences; about a quarter were seen once. The sample consisted of PBMCs. The receptors here all came from a human donor in good health (CMV status not recorded). Some clones in this sample may be carry-over from other donors' samples.

This clonotype showed up many times. The J gene is TRBJ1-5, the V gene TRBV27; 10 bases fit TRBD1. V lost 5 bases, J lost 6 bases, and 16 bases stayed unmatched. In germline, CDR1 is MNHEY, CDR2 SMNVEV (reference sequence). This CDR3 contains 18 residues. CDR3 sequence reads: CASSPFTGQGVSGQPQHF. Here the CDR3 DNA reads TGTGCCAGCAGTCCATTTACTGGACAGGGGGTCTCTGGTCAGCCCCAGCATTTT.

This clonotype was detected only a few times. The chain carries TRBV6-2 or TRBV6-3 and TRBJ2-7, with D hard to call. Germline V gene sequence: CDR1 MNHEY, CDR2 SVGEGT. The CDR3 has 12 residues. The V end lost 2 bases, the J end lost 6 bases, and 8 bases lay between the germline ends. The chain's CDR3 is CASSYINSEQYF. In DNA form, the CDR3 reads TGTGCCAGCAGTTACATCAACAGCGAGCAGTACTTC.

At least ten counts were recorded for this clonotype. The V gene is TRBV7-2, the J gene TRBJ1-1, with a tentative D call TRBD1 (6 bases). V was trimmed by 3 bases and J by 2 bases, leaving 7 bases between them. The germline gives CDR1 SGHTA, CDR2 FQGNSA. CDR3 length: 13 residues. CDR3 nucleotide sequence: TGTGCCAGCAGCTTGGGACACAACACTGAAGCTTTCTTT. It yields the protein CASSLGHNTEAFF.

In this sample, this clonotype turned up many times. The V gene is TRBV7-2, the J gene TRBJ2-3; no clear D. Germline values: CDR1 SGHTA, CDR2 FQGNSA. The CDR3 contains 13 residues. V gave up 1 base and J gave up 2 bases, with 4 bases separating them. This CDR3 reads CASSLELTDTQYF. CDR3 coding DNA: TGTGCCAGCAGCTTAGAGCTCACAGATACGCAGTATTTT.

This clonotype appeared a few times. The chain is built from TRBV15 and TRBJ1-3; D gene ambiguous. V was trimmed by 0 bases and J by 3 bases, leaving 9 bases between them. CDR1 and CDR2 (germline): LNHNV, YYDKDF (reference sequence). This CDR3 has 15 residues. Here the CDR3 DNA reads TGTGCCACCAGCAGAGATTTCAGAAATGGAAACACCATATATTTT. Protein sequence: CATSRDFRNGNTIYF.

This clonotype was seen repeatedly, ten times or more. The chain joins TRBV7-2 to TRBJ1-3, with 7 bases matching TRBD1. The CDR3 is made up of 14 amino acids. The ends lost 3 bases at V and 4 bases at J; junction bases unmatched: 3. Germline CDR1 is SGHTA and CDR2 is FQGNSA. The CDR3 nucleotides are TGTGCCAGCAGCTTGCAGGGGGTCGGAAACACCATATATTTT. The encoded protein is CASSLQGVGNTIYF. The variable domain in full, completed from reference TRBV7-2 and TRBJ1-3, reads GAGVSQSPSNKVTEKGKDVELRCDPISGHTALYWYRQSLGQGLEFLIYFQGNSAPDKSGLPSDRFSAERTGGSVSTLTIQRTQQEDSAVYLCASSLQGVGNTIYFGEGSWLTVV.

The chain is built from TRBV28 and TRBJ2-2, with 10 bases that match TRBD1. Trimming at V came to 6 bases and at J to 5 bases, leaving 6 bases not matched to a gene. The CDR3 loop spans 15 amino acids. The germline CDR1 and CDR2 sequences are MDHEN and SYDVKM. CDR3 sequence reads: CASSGTGEWTGELFF. The CDR3 DNA is TGTGCCAGCAGCGGGACAGGGGAGTGGACCGGGGAGCTGTTTTTT.

The chain recombines TRBV20-1 with TRBJ1-4, with D hard to call. CDR1 is DFQATT, CDR2 SNEGSKA, per germline (reference sequence). V was cut by 6 bases and J by 4 bases, with 12 bases left in between. The CDR3 extends over 13 amino acids. Here the CDR3 reads CSAPTRGNEKLFF. DNA of the CDR3: TGCAGTGCGCCTACTCGGGGTAATGAAAAACTGTTTTTT.

This chain uses TRBV29-1 with TRBJ2-3; D is undetermined. CDR1 is SQVTM, CDR2 ANQGSEA, per germline. The V end lost 4 bases, the J end lost 6 bases, and 11 bases lay between the germline ends. The CDR3 has 12 residues. The CDR3 coding sequence is TGCAGCGTTGTTCCTGCCAGCGATACGCAGTATTTT. Protein sequence: CSVVPASDTQYF.

This clonotype was counted ten times or more. The chain links TRBV7-2 to TRBJ2-1, with a tentative D call TRBD2 (6 bases). The CDR3 runs to 16 residues. In germline, CDR1 is SGHTA, CDR2 FQGNSA. V lost 4 bases and J lost 4, with 17 bases in between. The CDR3 DNA reads TGTGCCAGCAGCTCTAGAAGGCGGGAAACATACAATGAGCAGTTCTTC. This translates into CASSSRRRETYNEQFF.

This clonotype was detected only once. The chain uses TRBV3-1 and TRBJ2-2; D gene ambiguous. Germline values: CDR1 LGHDT, CDR2 YNNKEL (reference sequence). The V end was cut by 1 base, the J end by 3 bases, with 6 bases between. The CDR3 is made up of 14 amino acids. CDR3 nucleotide sequence: TGTGCCAGCAGCCAAGCGAGGTACACCGGGGAGCTGTTTTTT. It translates to CASSQARYTGELFF.

This clonotype was recorded at least ten times. This chain joins TRBV7-9 and TRBJ1-2; no clear D. Germline lookup yields CDR1 SEHNR and CDR2 FQNEAQ (reference sequence). Trimming pared 5 bases from V and 7 bases from J, leaving 20 bases between. CDR3 length: 15 amino acids. This CDR3 reads CASSASGQRSGGYTF. The CDR3 DNA follows: TGTGCCAGCAGCGCCTCGGGCCAGCGGAGTGGTGGCTACACCTTC. Filled out from reference TRBV7-9 and TRBJ1-2, the complete variable domain reads DTGVSQNPRHKITKRGQNVTFRCDPISEHNRLYWYRQTLGQGPEFLTYFQNEAQLEKSRLLSDRFSAERPKGSFSTLEIQRTEQGDSAMYLCASSASGQRSGGYTFGSGTRLTVV.

This chain joins TRBV29-1 and TRBJ2-7; unclear D gene. V gave up 6 bases and J gave up 0 bases, with 12 bases separating them. The germline V gene encodes CDR1 SQVTM and CDR2 ANQGSEA. CDR3 length equals 13 residues. Written as DNA, the CDR3 is TGCAGCGTCCCGGACGTAAGCTCCTACGAGCAGTACTTC. Protein: CSVPDVSSYEQYF.

The rearrangement joins TRBV7-6 to TRBJ2-1; D tentatively fits TRBD1 or TRBD2 (5 bases each). V was clipped by 5 bases and J by 7 bases, with 9 bases between them. The germline CDR1 and CDR2 sequences are SGHVS and FNYEAQ. The CDR3 contains 12 residues. The CDR3, as DNA: TGTGCCAGCAGCCGCTGGGGGAATGAGCAGTTCTTC. It specifies CASSRWGNEQFF.

This clonotype turned up a few times. The chain joins TRBV6-2 or TRBV6-3 to TRBJ2-6; D is uncertain. The V gene lost 5 bases and the J gene lost 0 bases, with 14 bases spanning the gap. The CDR3 length is 17 residues. From germline, CDR1 is MNHEY and CDR2 SVGEGT. The CDR3 coding sequence is TGTGCCAGCAGTCTAAGTGGTGGCGCCTCTGGGGCCAACGTCCTGACTTTC. It codes for CASSLSGGASGANVLTF.

The chain couples TRBV5-4 to TRBJ1-1; 7 nucleotides line up with TRBD1. Germline loops: CDR1 SGHNT, CDR2 YYREEE (reference sequence). CDR3 size: 14 residues. The ends lost 4 bases at V and 5 bases at J; junction bases unmatched: 8. This CDR3 is CASSKEGGRTEAFF. Here the CDR3 DNA reads TGTGCCAGCAGCAAGGAAGGGGGCCGTACTGAAGCTTTCTTT.

With respect to this clonotype: A much larger clone lies one base from this, so it may be a read error. The rearrangement uses TRBV7-2 and TRBJ1-2; no reliable D call. Germline CDR1 SGHTA, CDR2 FQGNSA. The CDR3 contains 12 residues. The V and J ends lost 10 bases and 1 base respectively, with 10 bases between them. The CDR3 spells CANTSLNYGYTF. In DNA, the CDR3 is TGTGCCAACACCAGCCTTAACTATGGCTACACCTTC.

This clonotype was detected many times. The genes are TRBV7-2 and TRBJ2-3; 7 bases are shared with TRBD2. Per germline, CDR1 SGHTA and CDR2 FQGNSA. The junction had 9 bases not matched to a gene; V was cut back by 5 bases and J by 7 bases. This CDR3 spans 14 amino acids. CDR3 nucleotide sequence: TGTGCCAGCAGCCTCATGACTAGCACCCATACGCAGTATTTT. Protein sequence: CASSLMTSTHTQYF. The variable domain in full, with the rest retrieved from reference TRBV7-2 and TRBJ2-3, is GAGVSQSPSNKVTEKGKDVELRCDPISGHTALYWYRQSLGQGLEFLIYFQGNSAPDKSGLPSDRFSAERTGGSVSTLTIQRTQQEDSAVYLCASSLMTSTHTQYFGPGTRLTVL.

This chain uses TRBV7-6 with TRBJ2-2; TRBD1 aligns across 7 bases. The CDR3 contains 14 residues. V shed 4 bases, J shed 4 bases, and the junction held 3 bases outside the gene matches. CDR1 is SGHVS, CDR2 FNYEAQ, per germline. The CDR3 DNA is TGTGCCAGCAGCTCTCACAGGGGCACCGGGGAGCTGTTTTTT. Amino acids: CASSSHRGTGELFF.

This clonotype was observed many times. This rearrangement joins TRBV4-1 to TRBJ2-7; possibly TRBD1 or TRBD2 for D (5 bases each). V lost 4 bases, J lost 4 bases, and 17 bases lay in between. The CDR3 is made up of 15 amino acids. CDR1 MGHRA and CDR2 YSYEKL come from the germline V gene. CDR3 sequence reads: CASSLTWETAYEQYF. Written as DNA, the CDR3 is TGCGCCAGCAGCCTCACCTGGGAGACAGCTTACGAGCAGTACTTC.

There are many counts of this clonotype. The gene calls are TRBV12-3 or TRBV12-4 and TRBJ1-6, with D possibly matching TRBD1 (6 bases). The CDR3 has 14 residues. V shed 6 bases and J shed 6 bases, with 12 bases lying between them. The CDR3, as DNA: TGTGCCAGCAGGAGGGGACAAGTTAATTCACCCCTCCACTTT. This gives the protein CASRRGQVNSPLHF.

The chain links TRBV5-1 to TRBJ2-6; 7 bases agree with TRBD2. Germline V lookup: CDR1 SGHRS, CDR2 YFSETQ. V was pared by 3 bases and J by 4 bases, with 4 bases of the junction left unmatched. The CDR3 contains 15 residues. The CDR3 here is CASSSTSAGANVLTF. The CDR3 DNA sequence: TGCGCCAGCAGCTCAACTAGCGCCGGGGCCAACGTCCTGACTTTC.

The J gene is TRBJ2-1, the V gene TRBV29-1; weak D call: TRBD2 (6 bases). The V gene lost 7 bases and the J gene lost 4 bases, with 14 bases spanning the gap. This CDR3 region has 13 residues. In germline, CDR1 is SQVTM, CDR2 ANQGSEA. The CDR3 is CSGRLVGYNEQFF. As DNA, the CDR3 is TGCAGCGGCAGACTAGTGGGATACAATGAGCAGTTCTTC.

The genes are TRBV28 and TRBJ2-3, with a weak D call TRBD2 (6 bases). The CDR3 consists of 16 residues. V dropped 6 bases and J dropped 1 base, with 17 bases sitting between them. CDR1 and CDR2 (germline): MDHEN, SYDVKM. The chain's CDR3 is CASSKLAPSRTDTQYF. Here the CDR3 DNA reads TGTGCCAGCAGCAAACTAGCTCCTTCACGCACAGATACGCAGTATTTT.

This chain links TRBV12-3 or TRBV12-4 with TRBJ2-7; D might be TRBD1 (6 bases). V was pared by 5 bases and J by 5 bases, with 13 bases between. The CDR3 has 13 amino acids. CDR3 in DNA: TGTGCCAGCAGTAACTTACAGGGCAACGAGCAGTACTTC. Its protein is CASSNLQGNEQYF.